This TCR beta chain comes out of a study of cytomegalovirus exposure and HLA in healthy donors. Whole-study results and caveats: According to a later analysis, most TCR beta chains associated with CMV appeared HLA-restricted.

Worth noting for this clone: The antigen remains undetermined.

The donors comprised healthy bone marrow donors. Amplification used 60 Vbeta primers and 13 Jbeta primers. Measured with immunoSEQ multiplex PCR; TCRdb has only the in-frame clones, and not every one. The data hold some 200,000 clones, with 82% observed a single time. The V gene's germline CDR1 is SGDLS and CDR2 YYNGEE. The CDR3 runs to 14 residues. V gave up 2 bases and J gave up 8 bases, with 14 bases separating them. The chain recombines TRBV9 with TRBJ2-1, with a possible D match to TRBD2 (7 bases). This clonotype was sampled from a woman aged 18-29 years in good health and CMV-seronegative. Sequences were obtained from PBMCs. This CDR3 reads CASSVGWGGDEQFF. The CDR3 region has the DNA TGTGCCAGCAGCGTCGGCTGGGGGGGCGATGAGCAGTTCTTC.